Included here is one T cell receptor beta chain sequence, with context. Its antigen is unidentified. The sample originates from a study of CD8 T cells in Susac syndrome. Whole-study findings and limits: It was acknowledged in the study that its TCR sequencing and HLA analysis involved a relatively small number of individuals.

Through negative isolation, CD4+ and CD8+ T cells were obtained, while TEMRA cells were enriched using FACS. The RNA, roughly 0.45 to 1 ug, was put through reverse transcription using random hexamers. Multiplex PCR with immunoSEQ amplified the TCR beta CDR3 across 54 Vbeta and 13 Jbeta. Each CDR3 protein gets one entry after TCRdb re-called the immunoSEQ multiplex PCR reads with MiXCR. In the table there are 150,000 to 190,000 distinct CDR3 sequences, 85% to 95% of which are singletons. Sequencing was carried out using CD8+ T cells from PBMCs. The receptor comes from a human donor with multiple sclerosis.

As DNA, the CDR3 is TGTGCCAGCAGCCAAAGTGTACAGGGGAACTCCTATAATTCACCCCTCCACTTT. Translating it yields CASSQSVQGNSYNSPLHF. This chain uses TRBV16 with TRBJ1-6, with 7 bases matching TRBD1. The germline V gene has CDR1 KGHSY and CDR2 FQNENV. This CDR3 spans 18 amino acids. The junction had 7 bases not matched to a gene; V was cut back by 2 bases and J by 0 bases.